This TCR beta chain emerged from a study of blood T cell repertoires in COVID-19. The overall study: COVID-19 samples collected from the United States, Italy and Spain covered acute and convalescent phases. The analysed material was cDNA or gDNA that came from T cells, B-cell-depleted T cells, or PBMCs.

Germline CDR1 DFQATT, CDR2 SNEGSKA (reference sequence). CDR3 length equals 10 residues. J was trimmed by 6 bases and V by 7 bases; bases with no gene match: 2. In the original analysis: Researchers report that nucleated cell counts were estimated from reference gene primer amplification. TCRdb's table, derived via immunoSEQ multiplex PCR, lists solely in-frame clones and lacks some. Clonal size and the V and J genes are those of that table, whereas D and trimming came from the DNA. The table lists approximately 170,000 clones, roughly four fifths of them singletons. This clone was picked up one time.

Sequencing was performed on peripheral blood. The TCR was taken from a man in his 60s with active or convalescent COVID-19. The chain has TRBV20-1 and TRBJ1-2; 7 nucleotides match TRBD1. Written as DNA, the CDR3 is TGCAGTGTTACAGGGGATGGCTACACCTTC. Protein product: CSVTGDGYTF.